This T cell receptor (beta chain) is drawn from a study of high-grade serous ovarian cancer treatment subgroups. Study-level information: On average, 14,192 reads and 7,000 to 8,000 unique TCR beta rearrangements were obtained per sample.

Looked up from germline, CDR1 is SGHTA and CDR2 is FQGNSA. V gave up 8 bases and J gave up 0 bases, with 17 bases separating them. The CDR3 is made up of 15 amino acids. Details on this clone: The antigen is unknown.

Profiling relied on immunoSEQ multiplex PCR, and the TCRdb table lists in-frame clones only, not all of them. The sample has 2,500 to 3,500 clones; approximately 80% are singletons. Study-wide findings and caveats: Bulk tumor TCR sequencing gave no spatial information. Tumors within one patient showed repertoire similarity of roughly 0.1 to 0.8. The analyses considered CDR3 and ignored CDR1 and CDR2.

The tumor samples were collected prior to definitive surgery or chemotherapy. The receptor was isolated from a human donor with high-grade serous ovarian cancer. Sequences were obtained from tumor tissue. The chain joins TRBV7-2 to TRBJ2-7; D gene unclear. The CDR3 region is CASLLSSTSSYEQYF. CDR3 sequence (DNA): TGTGCCAGCCTCCTTTCGAGTACGAGCTCCTACGAGCAGTACTTC.